These 23 T cell receptor beta chains share one sample of origin, sequenced in a study of shared clonotypes between healthy human individuals. TCRdb keeps only in-frame clones here, not all; method: immunoSEQ multiplex PCR. The repertoire consists of about 1.1 million clones, with 70% to 80% occurring once and the leading ten covering approximately 0.95%. The sequencing input was memory CD4+ T cells from PBMCs. Stated subset: CD45RA-negative fraction. The receptors originated from a young man in good health. Some clones in this sample may be carry-over from other donors' samples.

The rearrangement joins TRBV28 to TRBJ1-3; 7 bases agree with TRBD1. Germline V gene data show CDR1 as MDHEN and CDR2 as SYDVKM. With 5 bases clipped from V and 0 bases from J, the junction kept 10 bases outside the gene matches. The CDR3 contains 17 residues. The CDR3 region is CASSPGGHTSSGNTIYF. The CDR3 nucleotides read TGTGCCAGCAGTCCAGGGGGACACACGTCCTCTGGAAACACCATATATTTT.

The J gene is TRBJ1-3, the V gene TRBV4-3; 8 nucleotides agree with TRBD1. Germline CDR1 is LGHNA and CDR2 is YSLEER. The CDR3 loop spans 15 amino acids. V shed 4 bases and J 8 bases; nucleotides not matched to a gene: 10. The CDR3 region is CASSLGQGAVDTIYF. Written as DNA, the CDR3 is TGCGCCAGCAGCCTTGGACAGGGCGCCGTGGACACCATATATTTT.

The chain recombines TRBV7-9 with TRBJ1-2; possibly TRBD1 for D (5 bases). The CDR3 consists of 15 residues. V was pared by 1 base and J by 4 bases, with 13 bases between. CDR1 is SEHNR, CDR2 FQNEAQ, per germline (reference sequence). This CDR3 is CASSLDGVRGYGYTF. DNA for the CDR3: TGTGCCAGCAGCTTAGACGGCGTGAGGGGCTATGGCTACACCTTC.

This clone was seen more than once but under ten times. This rearrangement joins TRBV7-8 to TRBJ1-5; D is perhaps TRBD1 (6 bases). Germline-derived CDR1 and CDR2 are SGHVS and FQNEAQ. This CDR3 has 16 residues. The V gene lost 3 bases and the J gene lost 2 bases, with 14 bases spanning the gap. CDR3 amino acids: CASSFSGYRGNQPQHF. In DNA form, the CDR3 reads TGTGCCAGCAGCTTTAGTGGGTACAGGGGCAATCAGCCCCAGCATTTT.

Comments on this clone: Other DNA sequences of this sample code for an identical CDR3. CDR3 in amino acids: CAWAVGETQYF. Written as DNA, the CDR3 is TGTGCCTGGGCGGTGGGAGAGACCCAGTACTTC. The V gene is TRBV30, the J gene TRBJ2-5; D unresolved. Germline loops: CDR1 GTSNPN, CDR2 SVGIG (reference sequence). This CDR3 is 11 amino acids long. V shed 5 bases and J shed 4 bases, with 8 bases lying between them.

The rearrangement joins TRBV6-1 to TRBJ2-7; D is tentatively TRBD1 or TRBD2 (5 bases each). Trimming removed 8 bases at V and 0 bases at J, with 11 bases between. This CDR3 has 13 residues. CDR1 and CDR2 from the germline V gene are MNHNS and SASEGT. The CDR3 loop reads CASHPGTSYEQYF. DNA for the CDR3: TGTGCCAGCCACCCCGGGACCTCCTACGAGCAGTACTTC.

The chain couples TRBV28 to TRBJ1-2; maybe TRBD1 (6 bases). Trimming removed 1 base from V and 7 bases from J, with 10 bases in between. Germline CDR1 MDHEN, CDR2 SYDVKM. This CDR3 spans 13 amino acids. The CDR3 DNA is TGTGCCAGCAGTTTATATGGGGGCTCTGGCTACACCTTC. Translation gives CASSLYGGSGYTF.

The gene calls are TRBV5-1 and TRBJ1-2; D call uncertain. CDR3 length: 13 residues. In germline, CDR1 is SGHRS, CDR2 YFSETQ. V was cut by 4 bases and J by 2 bases, with 9 bases left in between. As DNA, the CDR3 is TGCGCCAGCAGCGAGAGCGGAAACTATGGCTACACCTTC. Translating gives CASSESGNYGYTF.

The chain combines TRBV28 with TRBJ2-7, with D possibly being TRBD2 (6 bases). The CDR3 contains 15 residues. Germline values: CDR1 MDHEN, CDR2 SYDVKM. The V gene lost 5 bases and the J gene lost 5 bases, with 19 bases spanning the gap. The CDR3 region has the DNA TGTGCCAGCAGTCCCCCCAAGCGGAGGGGACACGAGCAGTACTTC. Protein sequence: CASSPPKRRGHEQYF.

The chain links TRBV9 to TRBJ2-3; 7 bases line up with TRBD2. CDR1 and CDR2 from the germline V gene are SGDLS and YYNGEE. The CDR3 runs to 16 residues. The V and J ends lost 4 bases and 2 bases, in that order; junction bases with no gene match: 10. This CDR3 reads CASSPRGLDSTDTQYF. In DNA, the CDR3 is TGTGCCAGCAGCCCAAGAGGACTAGACTCCACAGATACGCAGTATTTT.

V and J are TRBV30 and TRBJ1-3, with D unresolved. Germline values: CDR1 GTSNPN, CDR2 SVGIG (reference sequence). This CDR3 is 13 amino acids long. With 3 bases removed from V and 0 bases from J, the gap between germline ends came to 6 bases. CDR3 nucleotide sequence: TGTGCCTGGAGCCCAGTCTCTGGAAACACCATATATTTT. Translating gives CAWSPVSGNTIYF.

The V and J genes are TRBV2 and TRBJ2-6, with D perhaps given as TRBD1 or TRBD2 (5 bases each). Trimming removed 11 bases from V and 2 bases from J, with 13 bases in between. Germline CDR1 SNHLY, CDR2 FYNNEI. The CDR3 is 14 residues long. DNA for the CDR3: TGTGCCGTCACGAGGGGAGCTGGGGCCAACGTCCTGACTTTC. Translating it yields CAVTRGAGANVLTF.

This chain connects TRBV6-5 to TRBJ2-2; D unresolved. The CDR3 is 12 residues long. Germline lookup yields CDR1 MNHEY and CDR2 SVGAGI. Trimming cost V 4 bases and J 4 bases, with 4 bases left between them. The CDR3 nucleotides are TGTGCCAGCAGTTCCATCACCGGGGAGCTGTTTTTT. This sequence encodes CASSSITGELFF.

The chain combines TRBV6-6 with TRBJ2-3; 14 nucleotides line up with TRBD2. The CDR3 spans 16 residues. CDR1 and CDR2 from the germline V gene are MNHNY and SVGAGI (reference sequence). V dropped 6 bases and J dropped 5; count of bases not matched to a gene: 7. The CDR3 bases are TGTGCCAGCAGCAGACTAGCGGGAGGGCTTGTAGATACGCAGTATTTT. It translates to CASSRLAGGLVDTQYF.

The V call is TRBV10-2, the J call TRBJ1-4, with D tentatively TRBD1 (5 bases). The CDR3 is made up of 12 amino acids. The V gene lost 11 bases and the J gene lost 7 bases, with 14 bases spanning the gap. The germline V gene has CDR1 WSHSY and CDR2 SAAADI. DNA for the CDR3: TGCGCCGACAGTGGCCAGTCTGAAAAACTGTTTTTT. Its translation is CADSGQSEKLFF.

The rearrangement uses TRBV7-2 and TRBJ2-1; D unclear. The germline V and J ends were trimmed by 6 bases and 6 bases, with 12 bases remaining between them. The germline gives CDR1 SGHTA, CDR2 FQGNSA. CDR3 length: 13 residues. Here the CDR3 reads CASRESEPNEQFF. The CDR3 nucleotides are TGTGCCAGCAGGGAATCCGAACCCAATGAGCAGTTCTTC.

This chain joins TRBV7-2 and TRBJ1-4; 7 bases line up with TRBD1. Germline assignment: CDR1 SGHTA and CDR2 FQGNSA. Trimming took 5 bases from V and 0 from J; bases not matched to a gene: 6. CDR3 size: 16 residues. This chain's CDR3 is CASSTRTGSTNEKLFF. The DNA of the CDR3 is TGTGCCAGCAGCACACGGACAGGCTCAACTAATGAAAAACTGTTTTTT.

The chain combines TRBV7-2 with TRBJ2-5, with 7 bases fitting TRBD1. The CDR3 contains 15 residues. The germline gives CDR1 SGHTA, CDR2 FQGNSA. V was pared by 1 base and J by 4 bases, with 6 bases of the junction left unmatched. The CDR3 nucleotides read TGTGCCAGCAGCTTAGTTATAGGGGGCCGAGAGACCCAGTACTTC. This encodes CASSLVIGGRETQYF.

The chain employs TRBV16 and TRBJ2-7; TRBD2 agrees at 8 bases. Trimming took 0 bases from V and 13 from J; bases not matched to a gene: 8. Germline V gene sequence: CDR1 KGHSY, CDR2 FQNENV. There are 13 residues in the CDR3. The CDR3 loop is CASSQSGGTRSYF. The CDR3 DNA follows: TGTGCCAGCAGCCAATCCGGCGGGACTAGGTCCTACTTC.

With regard to this clone: Other DNA sequences of this sample code for an identical CDR3. This rearrangement joins TRBV7-3 to TRBJ2-3; 8 nucleotides line up with TRBD1. CDR1 and CDR2 (germline): SGHTA, FQGTGA. This CDR3 region has 15 residues. V was pared by 5 bases and J by 2 bases, with 6 bases of the junction left unmatched. The CDR3 spells CASSPRTGPTDTQYF. The DNA of the CDR3 is TGTGCCAGCAGCCCGCGGACAGGGCCCACAGATACGCAGTATTTT.

This clone appeared a few times. This sequence joins TRBV18 and TRBJ1-4, with no clear D. The germline V gene encodes CDR1 KGHSH and CDR2 LQKENI. CDR3 length equals 13 residues. Trimming took 3 bases from V and 5 from J, leaving 7 bases between them. The CDR3 loop is CASSPASNEKLFF. The CDR3 DNA follows: TGTGCCAGCTCACCGGCGTCCAATGAAAAACTGTTTTTT.

The chain combines TRBV6-6 with TRBJ2-7; TRBD1 matches at 9 bases. The ends lost 7 bases at V and 4 bases at J; junction bases unmatched: 11. Germline V gene sequence: CDR1 MNHNY, CDR2 SVGAGI (reference sequence). The CDR3 has 15 amino acids. The CDR3 sequence is CASTPSGDRVYEQYF. CDR3 nucleotide sequence: TGTGCCAGCACCCCGTCAGGGGACAGGGTTTACGAGCAGTACTTC.

A note on this clone: Other DNA sequences of this sample code for an identical CDR3. The genes are TRBV18 and TRBJ2-2, with 7 positions matching TRBD1. The J segment lost 3 bases and the V segment lost 6 bases, leaving 7 bases of the junction unmatched. CDR3 length: 15 residues. Germline CDR1 reads KGHSH; CDR2 reads LQKENI. The CDR3 here is CASSPRTGDTGELFF. In DNA, the CDR3 is TGTGCCAGCTCGCCCCGGACAGGAGACACCGGGGAGCTGTTTTTT. The full variable domain, its missing parts supplied by reference TRBV18 and TRBJ2-2, is NAGVMQNPRHLVRRRGQEARLRCSPMKGHSHVYWYRQLPEEGLKFMVYLQKENIIDESGMPKERFSAEFPKEGPSILRIQQVVRGDSAAYFCASSPRTGDTGELFFGEGSRLTVL.